This TCR beta chain was obtained from a study of OX40 agonist ivuxolimab in advanced cancers. The assay was immunoSEQ multiplex PCR, and TCRdb's table has in-frame clones only and misses some. Of approximately 70,000 clones in the sample, around nine tenths were seen once. Trimming pared 4 bases from V and 8 bases from J, leaving 12 bases between. Germline V gene lookup returns CDR1 SGHNT and CDR2 YYREEE (reference sequence). The length of the CDR3 is 13 residues. The material sequenced was CD4+ or CD8+ T cells sorted from blood, taken in a trial of the OX40 agonist ivuxolimab. The chain recombines TRBV5-4 with TRBJ1-4; tentative D call: TRBD1 (6 bases). The origin of this receptor is an adult with an advanced solid tumor such as melanoma, head and neck, liver or kidney cancer. CDR3 protein: CASSNRAGEKLFF. DNA of the CDR3: TGTGCCAGCAGCAACAGGGCGGGGGAAAAACTGTTTTTT. The whole variable domain, filled in from reference TRBV5-4 and TRBJ1-4, reads ETGVTQSPTHLIKTRGQQVTLRCSSQSGHNTVSWYQQALGQGPQFIFQYYREEENGRGNFPPRFSGLQFPNYSSELNVNALELDDSALYLCASSNRAGEKLFFGSGTQLSVL.